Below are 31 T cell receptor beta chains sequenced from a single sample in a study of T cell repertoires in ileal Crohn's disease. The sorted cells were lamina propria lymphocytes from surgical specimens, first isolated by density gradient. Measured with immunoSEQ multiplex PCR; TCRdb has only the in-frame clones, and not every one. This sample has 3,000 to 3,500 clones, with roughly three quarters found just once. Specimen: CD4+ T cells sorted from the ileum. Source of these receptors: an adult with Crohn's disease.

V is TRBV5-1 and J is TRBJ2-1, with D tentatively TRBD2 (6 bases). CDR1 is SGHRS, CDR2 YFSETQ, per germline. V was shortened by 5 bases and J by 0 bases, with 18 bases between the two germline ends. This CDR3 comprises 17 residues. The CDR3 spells CASRRGPTTDSYNEQFF. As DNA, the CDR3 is TGCGCCAGCAGGCGGGGACCCACGACAGACTCCTACAATGAGCAGTTCTTC.

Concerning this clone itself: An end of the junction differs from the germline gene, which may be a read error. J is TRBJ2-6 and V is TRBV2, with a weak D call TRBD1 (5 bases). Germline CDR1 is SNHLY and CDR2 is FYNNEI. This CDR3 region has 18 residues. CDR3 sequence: CTSKGGQGAFSGANVLTF. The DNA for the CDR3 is TGTACCAGCAAAGGTGGTCAGGGTGCTTTCTCTGGGGCCAACGTCCTGACTTTC.

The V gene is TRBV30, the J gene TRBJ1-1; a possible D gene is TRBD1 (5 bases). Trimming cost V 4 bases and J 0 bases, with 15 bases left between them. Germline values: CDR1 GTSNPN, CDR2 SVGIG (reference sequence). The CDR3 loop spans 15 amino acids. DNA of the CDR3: TGTGCCTGGAAGGTGGCAGGGTTCATGAACACTGAAGCTTTCTTT. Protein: CAWKVAGFMNTEAFF.

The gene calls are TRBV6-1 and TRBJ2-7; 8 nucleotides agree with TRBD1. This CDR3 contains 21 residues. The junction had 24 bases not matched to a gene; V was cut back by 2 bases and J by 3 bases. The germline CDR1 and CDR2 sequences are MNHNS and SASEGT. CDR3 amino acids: CASSERLGSGGAPANRYEQYF. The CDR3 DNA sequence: TGTGCCAGCAGTGAACGCCTAGGTTCAGGGGGCGCCCCGGCGAACCGCTACGAGCAGTACTTC.

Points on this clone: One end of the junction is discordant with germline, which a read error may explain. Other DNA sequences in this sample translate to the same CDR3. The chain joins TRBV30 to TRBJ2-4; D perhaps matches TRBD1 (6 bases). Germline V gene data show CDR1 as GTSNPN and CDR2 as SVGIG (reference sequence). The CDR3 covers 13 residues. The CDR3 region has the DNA TGTGCCTGGAGTCAGGCAGGGGAGAACATACAGTACTTC. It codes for CAWSQAGENIQYF.

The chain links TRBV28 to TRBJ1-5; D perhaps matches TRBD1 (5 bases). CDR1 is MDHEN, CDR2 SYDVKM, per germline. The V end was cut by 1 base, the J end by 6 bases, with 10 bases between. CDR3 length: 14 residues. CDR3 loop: CASSLSGSGQPQHF. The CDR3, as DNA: TGTGCCAGCAGTTTATCAGGGTCCGGTCAGCCCCAGCATTTT.

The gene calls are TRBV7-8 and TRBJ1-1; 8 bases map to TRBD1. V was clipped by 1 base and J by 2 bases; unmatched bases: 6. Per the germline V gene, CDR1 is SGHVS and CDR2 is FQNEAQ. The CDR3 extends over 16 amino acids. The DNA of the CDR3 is TGTGCCAGCAGCTTAGTGGGACAGGCCTCTAACACTGAAGCTTTCTTT. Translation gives CASSLVGQASNTEAFF.

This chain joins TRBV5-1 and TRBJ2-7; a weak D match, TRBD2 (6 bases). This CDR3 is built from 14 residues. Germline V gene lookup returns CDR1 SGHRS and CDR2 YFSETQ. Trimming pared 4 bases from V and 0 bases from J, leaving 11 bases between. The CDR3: CASSQTGGSYEQYF. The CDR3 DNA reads TGCGCCAGCAGCCAAACCGGGGGCTCCTACGAGCAGTACTTC.

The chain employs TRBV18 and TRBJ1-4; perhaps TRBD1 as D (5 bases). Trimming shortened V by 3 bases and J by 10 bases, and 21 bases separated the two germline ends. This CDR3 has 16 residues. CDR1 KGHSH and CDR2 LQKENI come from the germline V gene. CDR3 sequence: CASSPNEQGPRGKLFF. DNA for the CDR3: TGTGCCAGCTCACCCAATGAGCAAGGACCTAGGGGAAAACTGTTTTTT.

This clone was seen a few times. The CDR3 nucleotides are TGTGCCAGCTCACCACTCAGGGCGAATGAATCACCCCTCCACTTT. Its protein product is CASSPLRANESPLHF. The gene calls are TRBV18 and TRBJ1-6, with a tentative D call TRBD1 (5 bases). Germline CDR1 KGHSH, CDR2 LQKENI. The ends were cut back, 1 base at V and 10 bases at J, with 14 bases in the middle. The CDR3 is 15 residues long.

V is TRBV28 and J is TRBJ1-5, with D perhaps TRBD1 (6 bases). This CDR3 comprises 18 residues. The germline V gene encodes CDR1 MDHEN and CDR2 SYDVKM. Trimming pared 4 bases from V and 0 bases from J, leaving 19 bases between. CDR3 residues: CASSSPGQGISSNQPQHF. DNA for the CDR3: TGTGCCAGCAGTTCACCGGGACAAGGGATTTCTAGCAATCAGCCCCAGCATTTT.

CDR3 sequence: CASSLQLTDTQYF. The CDR3 nucleotides are TGTGCCAGCAGTTTACAGCTCACAGATACGCAGTATTTT. The chain links TRBV6-5 to TRBJ2-3; D is unclear. Germline CDR1 is MNHEY and CDR2 is SVGAGI. The CDR3 is made up of 13 amino acids. Trimming took 4 bases from V and 2 from J, leaving 7 bases between them.

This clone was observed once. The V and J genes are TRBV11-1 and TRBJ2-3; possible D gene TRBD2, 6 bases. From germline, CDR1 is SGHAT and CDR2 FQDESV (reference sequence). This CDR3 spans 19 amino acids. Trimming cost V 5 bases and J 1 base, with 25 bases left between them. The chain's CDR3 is CASSLGGGEARVGTDTQYF. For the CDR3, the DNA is TGTGCCAGCAGCCTGGGAGGCGGGGAGGCCCGGGTCGGCACAGATACGCAGTATTTT.

DNA of the CDR3: TGCGCCAGCAGTACCGGGACAGTACTTGAAGCTTTCTTT. This sequence encodes CASSTGTVLEAFF. The chain combines TRBV10-1 with TRBJ1-1, with TRBD1 matching over 7 bases. Trimming at V came to 5 bases and at J to 7 bases, leaving 7 bases not matched to a gene. This CDR3 spans 13 amino acids. Germline V CDR1 and CDR2: WNHNN, SYGVQD (reference sequence).

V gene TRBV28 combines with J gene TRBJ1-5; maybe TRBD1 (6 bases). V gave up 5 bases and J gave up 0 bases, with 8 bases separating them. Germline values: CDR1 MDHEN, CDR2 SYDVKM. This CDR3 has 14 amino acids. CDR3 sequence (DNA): TGTGCCAGCAGTAGGACAGATAGCAATCAGCCCCAGCATTTT. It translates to CASSRTDSNQPQHF. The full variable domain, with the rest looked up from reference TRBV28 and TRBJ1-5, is DVKVTQSSRYLVKRTGEKVFLECVQDMDHENMFWYRQDPGLGLRLIYFSYDVKMKEKGDIPEGYSVSREKKERFSLILESASTNQTSMYLCASSRTDSNQPQHFGDGTRLSIL.

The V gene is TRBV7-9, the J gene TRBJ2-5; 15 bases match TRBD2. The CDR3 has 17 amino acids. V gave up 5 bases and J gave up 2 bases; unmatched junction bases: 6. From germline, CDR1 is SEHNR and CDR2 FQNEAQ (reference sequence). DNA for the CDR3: TGTGCCAGCAGCCGAGGACTAGCGGGGGGGCGGCAAGAGACCCAGTACTTC. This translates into CASSRGLAGGRQETQYF.

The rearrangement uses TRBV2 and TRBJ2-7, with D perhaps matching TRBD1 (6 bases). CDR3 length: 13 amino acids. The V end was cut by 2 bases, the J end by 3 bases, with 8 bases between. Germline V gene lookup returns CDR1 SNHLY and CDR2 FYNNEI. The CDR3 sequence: CASSERRGYEQYF. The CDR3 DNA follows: TGTGCCAGCAGTGAACGCAGGGGCTACGAGCAGTACTTC.

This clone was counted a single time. The CDR3 coding sequence is TGTGCCAGCAGCCTGACAGGGGGAGGACAGCCCCAGCATTTT. Protein: CASSLTGGGQPQHF. The chain is built from TRBV6-6 and TRBJ1-5; TRBD1 aligns across 9 bases. The V and J ends lost 6 bases and 7 bases, in that order; junction bases with no gene match: 7. The CDR3 is made up of 14 amino acids. Germline V gene sequence: CDR1 MNHNY, CDR2 SVGAGI (reference sequence).

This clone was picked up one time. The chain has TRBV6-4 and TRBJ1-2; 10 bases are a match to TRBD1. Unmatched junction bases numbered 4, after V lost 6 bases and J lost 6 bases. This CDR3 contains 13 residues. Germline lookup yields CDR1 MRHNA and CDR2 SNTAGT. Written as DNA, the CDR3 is TGTGCCAGCAGCGGGACAGGGGTGGATGGCTACACCTTC. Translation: CASSGTGVDGYTF.

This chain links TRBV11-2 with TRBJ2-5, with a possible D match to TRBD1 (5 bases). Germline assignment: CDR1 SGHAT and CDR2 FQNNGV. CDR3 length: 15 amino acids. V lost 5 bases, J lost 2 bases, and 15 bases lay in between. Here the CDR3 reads CASSQSPGFQETQYF. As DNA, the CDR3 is TGTGCCAGCAGCCAATCCCCAGGGTTTCAAGAGACCCAGTACTTC. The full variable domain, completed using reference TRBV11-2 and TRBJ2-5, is EAGVAQSPRYKIIEKRQSVAFWCNPISGHATLYWYQQILGQGPKLLIQFQNNGVVDDSQLPKDRFSAERLKGVDSTLKIQPAKLEDSAVYLCASSQSPGFQETQYFGPGTRLLVL.

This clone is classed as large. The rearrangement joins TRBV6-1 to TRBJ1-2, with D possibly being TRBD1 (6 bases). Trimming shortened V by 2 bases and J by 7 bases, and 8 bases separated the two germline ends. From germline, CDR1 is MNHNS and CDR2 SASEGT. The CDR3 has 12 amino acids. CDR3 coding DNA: TGTGCCAGCAGTGAACAGGGGATTGGCTACACCTTC. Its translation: CASSEQGIGYTF.

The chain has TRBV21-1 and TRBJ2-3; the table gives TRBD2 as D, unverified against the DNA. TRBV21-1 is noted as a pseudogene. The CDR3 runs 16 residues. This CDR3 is CASSPRGRLATDTQYF. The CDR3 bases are TGTGCCAGCAGCCCAAGAGGGAGACTAGCCACAGATACGCAGTATTTT.

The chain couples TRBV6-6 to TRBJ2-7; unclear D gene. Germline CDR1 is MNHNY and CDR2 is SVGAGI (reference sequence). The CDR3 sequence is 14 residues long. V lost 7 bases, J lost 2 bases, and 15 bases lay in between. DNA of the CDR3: TGTGCCAGCAACCCGTCCAGCGAAACCTACGAGCAGTACTTC. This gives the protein CASNPSSETYEQYF.

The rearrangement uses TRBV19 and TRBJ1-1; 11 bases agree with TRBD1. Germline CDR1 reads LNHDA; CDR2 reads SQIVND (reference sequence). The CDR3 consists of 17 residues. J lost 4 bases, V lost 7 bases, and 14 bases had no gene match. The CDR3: CASTYLGQGGAATEAFF. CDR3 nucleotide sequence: TGTGCCAGTACATACCTGGGACAGGGGGGCGCGGCCACTGAAGCTTTCTTT.

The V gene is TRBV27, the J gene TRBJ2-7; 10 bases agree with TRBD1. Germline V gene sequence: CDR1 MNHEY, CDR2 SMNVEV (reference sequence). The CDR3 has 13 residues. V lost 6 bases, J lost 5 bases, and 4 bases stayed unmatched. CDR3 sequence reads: CASSWDRGNEQYF. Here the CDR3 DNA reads TGTGCCAGCAGCTGGGACAGGGGAAACGAGCAGTACTTC.

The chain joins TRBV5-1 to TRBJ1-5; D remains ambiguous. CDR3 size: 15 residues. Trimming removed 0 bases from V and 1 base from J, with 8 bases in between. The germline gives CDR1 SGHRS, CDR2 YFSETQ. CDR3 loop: CASSLAGDSNQPQHF. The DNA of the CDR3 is TGCGCCAGCAGCTTGGCGGGAGACAGCAATCAGCCCCAGCATTTT.

CDR3 region: CASSRTVSYEQYF. The CDR3 nucleotides are TGCGCCAGCAGCCGGACAGTGTCCTACGAGCAGTACTTC. The rearrangement links TRBV5-1 to TRBJ2-7, with D possibly being TRBD1 (6 bases). Germline V CDR1 and CDR2: SGHRS, YFSETQ. V lost 4 bases to trimming and J lost 1 base, with 9 bases between them. The CDR3 consists of 13 residues.

CDR3 in DNA: TGTGCCAGCAGCTTTGGTGGGGGGGAAGAGACCCAGTACTTC. Translating it yields CASSFGGGEETQYF. The V call is TRBV7-3, the J call TRBJ2-5; TRBD2 agrees at 7 bases. The CDR3 runs to 14 residues. The V and J ends lost 3 bases and 3 bases, in that order; junction bases with no gene match: 4. Per germline, CDR1 SGHTA and CDR2 FQGTGA.

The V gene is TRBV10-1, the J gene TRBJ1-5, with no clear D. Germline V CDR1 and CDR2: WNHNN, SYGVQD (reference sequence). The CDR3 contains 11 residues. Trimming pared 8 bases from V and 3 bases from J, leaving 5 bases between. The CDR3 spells CASDTNQPQHF. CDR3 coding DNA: TGCGCCAGCGACACCAATCAGCCCCAGCATTTT.

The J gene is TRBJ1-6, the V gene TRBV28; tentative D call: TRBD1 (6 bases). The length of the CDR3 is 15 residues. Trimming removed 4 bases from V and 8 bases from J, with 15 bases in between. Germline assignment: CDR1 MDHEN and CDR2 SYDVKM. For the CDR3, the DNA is TGTGCCAGCAGTTCCCTGACAGGCTTTGATTCACCCCTCCACTTT. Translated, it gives CASSSLTGFDSPLHF. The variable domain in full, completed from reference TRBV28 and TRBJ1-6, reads DVKVTQSSRYLVKRTGEKVFLECVQDMDHENMFWYRQDPGLGLRLIYFSYDVKMKEKGDIPEGYSVSREKKERFSLILESASTNQTSMYLCASSSLTGFDSPLHFGNGTRLTVT.

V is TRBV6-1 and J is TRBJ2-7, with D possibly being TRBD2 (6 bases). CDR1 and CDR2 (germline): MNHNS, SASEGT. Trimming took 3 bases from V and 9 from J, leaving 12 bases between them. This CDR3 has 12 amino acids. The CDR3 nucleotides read TGTGCCAGCAGTGAGGGAGGACTCGGGCAGTACTTC. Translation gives CASSEGGLGQYF.